The 11 T cell receptor beta chains below come from one sample, sequenced in a study of blood T cell repertoires in COVID-19. Libraries were prepared by immunoSEQ multiplex PCR; TCRdb keeps only in-frame clonotypes and omits some of them. The sample shows some 230,000 clones, approximately 81% of them seen only once. The specimen sequenced was peripheral blood. The receptor source for this set is a man aged 35-49 years with acute or convalescent COVID-19.

This rearrangement joins TRBV5-1 to TRBJ2-2; TRBD1 might be the D (7 bases). V was clipped by 0 bases and J by 2 bases, with 11 bases between them. This CDR3 contains 16 residues. The V gene's germline CDR1 is SGHRS and CDR2 YFSETQ. The CDR3 bases are TGCGCCAGCAGCTTGGTACAGGGGACTAACACCGGGGAGCTGTTTTTT. As protein: CASSLVQGTNTGELFF.

V is TRBV5-1 and J is TRBJ2-2, with a tentative D call TRBD2 (6 bases). The CDR3 spans 17 residues. V lost 0 bases and J 1 base, leaving 13 bases between the germline ends. Germline V CDR1 and CDR2: SGHRS, YFSETQ. As DNA, the CDR3 is TGCGCCAGCAGCTTGGACGCCTGGGAGGTGAACACCGGGGAGCTGTTTTTT. Residues: CASSLDAWEVNTGELFF.

This sequence joins TRBV29-1 and TRBJ2-5; 7 nucleotides agree with TRBD1. CDR1 SQVTM and CDR2 ANQGSEA come from the germline V gene. The length of the CDR3 is 12 residues. The junction had 15 bases not matched to a gene; V was cut back by 8 bases and J by 12 bases. The CDR3 DNA follows: TGCAGCACCCGCTCAGCTACCGGGACAGAGTACTTC. It specifies CSTRSATGTEYF.

In nucleotides, the CDR3 is TGTGCCAGCAGCCAAAGTAGCGGGGGGTTGGGGCAAGAGACCCAGTACTTC. Protein product: CASSQSSGGLGQETQYF. This chain joins TRBV3-1 (or the pseudogene TRBV3-2) and TRBJ2-5; 10 bases align to TRBD2. The CDR3 is made up of 17 amino acids. Germline CDR1 LGHDT, CDR2 YNNKEL (reference sequence). V dropped 2 bases and J dropped 2; count of bases not matched to a gene: 8.

This chain uses TRBV7-9 with TRBJ2-7; 7 positions match TRBD1. Looked up from germline, CDR1 is SEHNR and CDR2 is FQNEAQ (reference sequence). The CDR3 totals 14 residues. The V gene end was trimmed by 7 bases and the J gene end by 5 bases; junction bases not matched to a gene: 11. CDR3 sequence reads: CASTAQGVNDEQYF. The CDR3 DNA sequence: TGTGCCAGCACTGCCCAGGGGGTAAACGACGAGCAGTACTTC.

The chain is built from TRBV9 and TRBJ2-7; perhaps TRBD1 as D (6 bases). The CDR3 covers 15 residues. In germline, CDR1 is SGDLS, CDR2 YYNGEE. Trimming removed 0 bases at V and 3 bases at J, with 13 bases between. The CDR3 DNA sequence: TGTGCCAGCAGCGTAGGGCAGGGGTCATACTACGAGCAGTACTTC. It translates to CASSVGQGSYYEQYF.

This rearrangement joins TRBV7-9 to TRBJ1-2; no clear D. CDR1 and CDR2 (germline): SEHNR, FQNEAQ (reference sequence). The CDR3 contains 13 residues. The V end was cut by 5 bases, the J end by 4 bases, with 11 bases between. CDR3 loop: CASSPSGLYGYTF. CDR3 sequence (DNA): TGTGCCAGCAGCCCTAGTGGCCTCTATGGCTACACCTTC.

The chain employs TRBV27 and TRBJ2-7; D unclear. Germline V gene data show CDR1 as MNHEY and CDR2 as SMNVEV (reference sequence). The length of the CDR3 is 14 residues. V lost 5 bases and J 6 bases, leaving 17 bases between the germline ends. CDR3: CASSPRLPSREQYF. CDR3 sequence (DNA): TGTGCCAGCAGTCCCCGACTTCCAAGTCGCGAGCAGTACTTC.

This chain joins TRBV5-4 and TRBJ1-2, with D possibly being TRBD1 (6 bases). Germline loops: CDR1 SGHNT, CDR2 YYREEE (reference sequence). Trimming took off 3 bases at V and 4 bases at J, with 16 bases between the two ends. The CDR3 spans 15 residues. CDR3 DNA sequence: TGTGCCAGCAGCTCCGAAGATACAGGGCTCTATGGCTACACCTTC. Protein sequence: CASSSEDTGLYGYTF.

The gene calls are TRBV11-1 and TRBJ2-7, with 10 bases matching TRBD1. Per germline, CDR1 SGHAT and CDR2 FQDESV (reference sequence). This CDR3 is built from 13 residues. Germline trimming cut 5 bases from V and 6 bases from J; bases unmatched to any gene: 4. The CDR3 region is CASSPGTGAEQYF. The CDR3 DNA sequence: TGTGCCAGCAGCCCCGGGACAGGGGCCGAGCAGTACTTC.

The J gene is TRBJ2-4, the V gene TRBV14, with D possibly TRBD1 on 6 matching bases. This CDR3 has 15 amino acids. Germline-derived CDR1 and CDR2 are SGHDN and FVKESK. Trimming cost V 7 bases and J 2 bases, with 15 bases left between them. The CDR3 DNA is TGTGCCAGCATTGGACAGCCCCTACCCAAAAACATTCAGTACTTC. This sequence encodes CASIGQPLPKNIQYF.